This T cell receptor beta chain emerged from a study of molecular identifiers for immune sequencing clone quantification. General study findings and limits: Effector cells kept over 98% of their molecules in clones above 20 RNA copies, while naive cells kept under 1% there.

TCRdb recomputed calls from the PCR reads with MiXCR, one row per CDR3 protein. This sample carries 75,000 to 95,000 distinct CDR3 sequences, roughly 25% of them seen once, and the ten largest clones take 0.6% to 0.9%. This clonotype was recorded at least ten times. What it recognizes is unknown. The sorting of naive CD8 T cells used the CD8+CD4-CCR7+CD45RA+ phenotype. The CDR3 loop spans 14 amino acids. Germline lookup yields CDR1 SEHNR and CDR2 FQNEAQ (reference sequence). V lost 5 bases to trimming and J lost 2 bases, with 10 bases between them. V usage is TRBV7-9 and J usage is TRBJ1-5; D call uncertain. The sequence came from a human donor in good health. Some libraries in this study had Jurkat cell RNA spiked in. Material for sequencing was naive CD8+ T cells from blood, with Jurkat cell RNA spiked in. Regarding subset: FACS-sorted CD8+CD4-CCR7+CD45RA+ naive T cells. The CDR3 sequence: CASSRDGGNQPQHF. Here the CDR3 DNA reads TGTGCCAGCAGCCGCGACGGCGGCAATCAGCCCCAGCATTTT.